This T cell receptor beta chain was profiled in a study of cytomegalovirus exposure and HLA in healthy donors. Study-level points and caveats: Sequencing likely produced, as an artifact, a cluster of highly shared sequence variants.

The PCR ran on 60 Vbeta and 13 Jbeta primers. In the source study's methods: As a later analysis found, there were around 86 million unique TCR beta chains, of which 8.5 million to 14 million were shared. The data were produced by immunoSEQ multiplex PCR, yet TCRdb's version contains in-frame clones alone and is incomplete. V, J and clone size reflect that table, while D and trimming were determined from the DNA. The sample shows about 140,000 clones, 88% of them seen only once. This clone has a handful of counts. Antigen: not known. Trimming left V 0 bases short and J 4 bases short, with 12 bases between. The CDR3 runs to 15 residues. Germline CDR1 and CDR2: MNHNS and SASEGT.

V is TRBV6-1 and J is TRBJ1-2; D is perhaps TRBD1 (5 bases). Sequenced input: PBMCs. This clonotype was sampled from a woman aged 40 to 55 in good health and CMV-seronegative. The CDR3: CASSEAGGGTYGYTF. CDR3 coding DNA: TGTGCCAGCAGTGAAGCTGGGGGGGGAACCTATGGCTACACCTTC.